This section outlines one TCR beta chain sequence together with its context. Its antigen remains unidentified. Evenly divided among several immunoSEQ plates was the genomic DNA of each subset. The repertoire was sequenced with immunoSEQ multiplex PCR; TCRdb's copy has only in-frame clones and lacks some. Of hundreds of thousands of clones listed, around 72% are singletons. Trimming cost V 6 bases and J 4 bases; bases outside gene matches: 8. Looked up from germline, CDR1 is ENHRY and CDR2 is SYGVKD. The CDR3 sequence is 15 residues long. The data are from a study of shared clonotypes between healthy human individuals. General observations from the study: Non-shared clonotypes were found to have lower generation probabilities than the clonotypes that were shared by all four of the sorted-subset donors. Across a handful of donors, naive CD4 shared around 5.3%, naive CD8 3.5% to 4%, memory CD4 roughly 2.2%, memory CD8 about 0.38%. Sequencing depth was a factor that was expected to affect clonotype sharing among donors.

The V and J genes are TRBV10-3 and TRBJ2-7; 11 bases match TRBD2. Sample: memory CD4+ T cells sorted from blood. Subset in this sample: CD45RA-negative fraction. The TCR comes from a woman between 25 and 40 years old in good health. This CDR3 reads CAIRDIAGGTYEQYF. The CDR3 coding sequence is TGTGCCATCAGGGATATAGCGGGAGGGACGTACGAGCAGTACTTC.